The 26 T cell receptor beta chains reported below all come from one sample, sequenced in a study of blood T cells in healthy people across ages. Then a second PCR, running roughly 6 to 11 cycles, was carried out with a sample-barcoded 5' primer and a J-beta primer mix. Via MiXCR, TCRdb re-called the 5' RACE reads, giving one row per CDR3 protein. The sample records approximately 810,000 distinct CDR3 sequences, about 36% being singletons. Input material: blood. Every receptor here comes from a man between 18 and 35 years old in good health.

The sample holds a few counts of this clonotype. This chain connects TRBV14 to TRBJ2-5, with unresolved D. The CDR3 is 14 amino acids. The V gene's germline CDR1 is SGHDN and CDR2 FVKESK. Trimming stripped 3 bases from V and 11 bases from J, with 19 bases between. The CDR3 reads CASSHNFGDNEQYF. The CDR3 DNA is TGTGCCAGCAGCCACAATTTTGGAGACAATGAGCAGTACTTC. Combining the CDR3 with reference TRBV14 and TRBJ2-5 gives the whole variable domain EAGVTQFPSHSVIEKGQTVTLRCDPISGHDNLYWYRRVMGKEIKFLLHFVKESKQDESGMPNNRFLAERTGGTYSTLKVQPAELEDSGVYFCASSHNFGDNEQYFGPGTRLLVL.

This clonotype was found a few times. The gene calls are TRBV7-6 and TRBJ1-6; 9 bases are a match to TRBD1. With 5 bases clipped from V and 7 bases from J, the junction kept 18 bases outside the gene matches. Germline CDR1 is SGHVS and CDR2 is FNYEAQ. The CDR3 length is 19 residues. The CDR3 bases are TGTGCCAGCAGCCTCGACAGGGGGAGGGCCAGTAGTTCCAATTCACCCCTCCACTTT. Amino acids: CASSLDRGRASSSNSPLHF. Full variable domain (rest looked up from reference TRBV7-6 and TRBJ1-6): GAGVSQSPRYKVTKRGQDVALRCDPISGHVSLYWYRQALGQGPEFLTYFNYEAQQDKSGLPNDRFSAERPEGSISTLTIQRTEQRDSAMYRCASSLDRGRASSSNSPLHFGNGTRLTVT.

V and J are TRBV28 and TRBJ1-5; D is unclear. The CDR3 consists of 20 residues. V was trimmed by 5 bases and J by 5 bases, leaving 31 bases between them. Germline CDR1 is MDHEN and CDR2 is SYDVKM. CDR3 region: CASSRILRGRSALGDQPQHF. The CDR3 region has the DNA TGTGCCAGCAGTCGCATACTCCGGGGTAGATCAGCCCTCGGGGATCAGCCCCAGCATTTT.

J is TRBJ2-6 and V is TRBV9; D is uncertain. Trimming pared 4 bases from V and 2 bases from J, leaving 10 bases between. Germline V gene sequence: CDR1 SGDLS, CDR2 YYNGEE. This CDR3 has 15 residues. The CDR3 here is CASSQNSPGANVLTF. The CDR3 DNA is TGTGCCAGCAGCCAAAATTCGCCTGGGGCCAACGTCCTGACTTTC.

This chain uses TRBV6-5 with TRBJ2-5; D is possibly TRBD1 (5 bases). The V gene lost 8 bases and the J gene lost 11 bases, with 21 bases spanning the gap. The CDR3 runs 13 residues. CDR1 and CDR2 from the germline V gene are MNHEY and SVGAGI. The CDR3 nucleotides are TGTGCCAGCCGGGCAGGGAATAGGAATGAGCAGTACTTC. Its translation: CASRAGNRNEQYF.

This clonotype was counted many times. The gene calls are TRBV2 and TRBJ2-3; no definite D call. V lost 8 bases to trimming and J lost 4 bases, with 7 bases between them. Germline V gene lookup returns CDR1 SNHLY and CDR2 FYNNEI. The CDR3 length is 11 residues. CDR3 in DNA: TGTGCCAGCCCGATCGCAGATACGCAGTATTTT. Translated, it gives CASPIADTQYF.

This clonotype was counted between two and nine times. CDR3 amino acids: CASSSTHRGASGNTIYF. The CDR3 coding sequence is TGTGCCAGCAGTTCCACCCACAGGGGCGCGTCTGGAAACACCATATATTTT. The V and J genes are TRBV12-3 or TRBV12-4 and TRBJ1-3; 7 bases are shared with TRBD1. After removal of 4 bases from V and 1 base from J, the junction contained 10 bases not matched to a gene. The CDR3 runs to 17 residues.

The rearrangement uses TRBV20-1 and TRBJ1-1, with D uncertain. The germline V gene encodes CDR1 DFQATT and CDR2 SNEGSKA (reference sequence). Trimming cost V 7 bases and J 1 base, with 7 bases left between them. The CDR3 is 11 residues long. CDR3 sequence reads: CSGGRNTEAFF. DNA of the CDR3: TGCAGTGGCGGGAGGAACACTGAAGCTTTCTTT.

This chain joins TRBV5-5 and TRBJ2-1; TRBD2 matches 7 bases. In germline, CDR1 is SGHKS, CDR2 YYEKEE (reference sequence). J lost 6 bases, V lost 4 bases, and 7 bases had no gene match. This CDR3 comprises 14 residues. The DNA of the CDR3 is TGTGCCAGCAGCGTGGGGTCGGGGGGCAATGAGCAGTTCTTC. Translated, it gives CASSVGSGGNEQFF.

This clonotype showed up just a few times. V is TRBV7-2 and J is TRBJ2-2; D could derive from TRBD1 or TRBD2 (5 bases each). The CDR3 has 16 residues. CDR1 is SGHTA and CDR2 is FQGNSA in the germline V gene. V lost 2 bases and J lost 0, with 10 bases in between. CDR3 residues: CASSLRGPSNTGELFF. The CDR3 DNA is TGTGCCAGCAGCTTACGGGGACCTTCGAACACCGGGGAGCTGTTTTTT.

This chain uses TRBV25-1 with TRBJ1-2; unclear D gene. From germline, CDR1 is MGHDK and CDR2 SYGVNS. V was cut by 0 bases and J by 7 bases, with 18 bases left in between. The CDR3 covers 16 residues. The CDR3 is CASSEYNRVGSSGYTF. Written as DNA, the CDR3 is TGTGCCAGCAGTGAATATAATAGGGTTGGGTCGAGTGGCTACACCTTC.

This clonotype was detected many times. One end of the junction does not line up with germline, which may come from a read error. The chain combines TRBV27 with TRBJ2-5; TRBD1 might be the D (5 bases). CDR1 and CDR2 from the germline V gene are MNHEY and SMNVEV (reference sequence). This CDR3 is built from 15 residues. The CDR3 DNA reads TGCGCCAGCAGCTTGGGTGTAGGGGAACAAGAGACCCAGTACTTC. Its translation is CASSLGVGEQETQYF.

In regard to this clonotype: This could be a read error, since a much larger clone is one nucleotide away. The chain is built from TRBV5-5 and TRBJ2-1, with D perhaps matching TRBD1 or TRBD2 (5 bases each). Germline lookup yields CDR1 SGHKS and CDR2 YYEKEE (reference sequence). Trimming pared 6 bases from V and 3 bases from J, leaving 16 bases between. The CDR3 totals 15 residues. CDR3 protein: CASKSTEGHYNEQFF. The CDR3 DNA reads as TGTGCCAGCAAGTCTACCGAGGGGCACTACAATGAGCAGTTCTTC.

This chain links TRBV20-1 with TRBJ1-6, with unresolved D. This CDR3 contains 13 residues. Germline-derived CDR1 and CDR2 are DFQATT and SNEGSKA (reference sequence). V lost 6 bases, J lost 9 bases, and 15 bases lay in between. The CDR3 region has the DNA TGCAGTGCGCTCGAGGGATTTGGTTCACCCCTCCACTTT. As protein: CSALEGFGSPLHF.

This chain joins TRBV4-1 and TRBJ2-4, with 9 bases identical to TRBD2. The CDR3 runs to 16 residues. The V and J ends lost 1 base and 2 bases, in that order; junction bases with no gene match: 3. Germline loops: CDR1 MGHRA, CDR2 YSYEKL. The CDR3 sequence is CASSQVPSGTKNIQYF. The CDR3 region has the DNA TGCGCCAGCAGCCAAGTGCCTAGCGGGACCAAAAACATTCAGTACTTC.

The chain is built from TRBV3-1 and TRBJ2-5; a possible D gene is TRBD2 (6 bases). The germline V gene encodes CDR1 LGHDT and CDR2 YNNKEL (reference sequence). CDR3 length: 14 residues. Between the trimmed V and J ends, which lost 1 base and 9 bases, there was a span of 15 bases. CDR3 bases: TGTGCCAGCAGCCAAGGCCAGCGAGGGGAGGCCCAGTACTTC. Residues: CASSQGQRGEAQYF.

This clonotype was observed at least ten times. This chain joins TRBV7-8 and TRBJ2-1, with TRBD1 matching over 8 bases. Germline CDR1 and CDR2: SGHVS and FQNEAQ. Losses at the gene ends were 4 bases for V and 7 bases for J; bases not matched to a gene: 9. The CDR3 is made up of 15 amino acids. CDR3 DNA: TGTGCCAGCAGCTCGGACAGGGTACTGCGGAATGAGCAGTTCTTC. This codes for CASSSDRVLRNEQFF.

This clonotype turned up a few times. The rearrangement links TRBV19 to TRBJ2-2, with TRBD2 matching over 7 bases. Unmatched junction bases numbered 7, after V lost 3 bases and J lost 6 bases. The germline CDR1 and CDR2 sequences are LNHDA and SQIVND (reference sequence). The CDR3 contains 15 residues. CDR3 sequence: CASSIGGGIAGELFF. The CDR3, as DNA: TGTGCCAGTAGTATTGGGGGGGGGATCGCCGGGGAGCTGTTTTTT.

The chain carries TRBV18 and TRBJ2-1; tentative D call: TRBD1 (6 bases). Looked up from germline, CDR1 is KGHSH and CDR2 is LQKENI. V was pared by 2 bases and J by 6 bases, with 14 bases between. This CDR3 region has 15 residues. The CDR3 here is CASSPGSGESNEQFF. Here the CDR3 DNA reads TGTGCCAGCTCACCAGGGTCAGGGGAGAGCAATGAGCAGTTCTTC.

Points on this clonotype: This sequence may be a read error, since a much larger clone differs from it by one base. The chain has TRBV20-1 and TRBJ1-2; D is unresolved. This CDR3 is 14 amino acids long. CDR1 is DFQATT and CDR2 is SNEGSKA in the germline V gene (reference sequence). V dropped 7 bases and J dropped 4 bases, with 19 bases sitting between them. CDR3 nucleotide sequence: TGCAGTGTGACGCACGGAGGGCTCGTCTATGGCTACACCTTC. Its protein product is CSVTHGGLVYGYTF.

The chain couples TRBV12-3 or TRBV12-4 to TRBJ1-1, with 7 bases identical to TRBD1. CDR3 length: 17 amino acids. V shed 2 bases and J 1 base; nucleotides not matched to a gene: 10. The CDR3 is CASSLSDLGQRNTEAFF. The CDR3 DNA reads TGTGCCAGCAGTTTAAGCGATTTGGGACAGAGGAACACTGAAGCTTTCTTT.

This chain connects TRBV29-1 to TRBJ1-2; TRBD1 is a possible D gene (6 bases). This CDR3 has 11 residues. Germline V gene data show CDR1 as SQVTM and CDR2 as ANQGSEA. With 7 bases removed from V and 6 bases from J, the gap between germline ends came to 12 bases. CDR3 nucleotide sequence: TGCAGCGCTGGACAGAGAGATGGCTACACCTTC. Amino acids: CSAGQRDGYTF.

This chain connects TRBV28 to TRBJ2-3, with D perhaps given as TRBD1 or TRBD2 (5 bases each). Germline-derived CDR1 and CDR2 are MDHEN and SYDVKM. CDR3 length equals 15 residues. The ends were cut back, 6 bases at V and 0 bases at J, with 13 bases in the middle. CDR3 loop: CASSLGPRSTDTQYF. Here the CDR3 DNA reads TGTGCCAGCAGCCTGGGACCCAGGAGCACAGATACGCAGTATTTT.

This clonotype appeared a single time. This sequence joins TRBV14 and TRBJ2-7; D is unclear. Germline V gene sequence: CDR1 SGHDN, CDR2 FVKESK. V was clipped by 0 bases and J by 5 bases, with 8 bases between them. The length of the CDR3 is 13 residues. CDR3 nucleotide sequence: TGTGCCAGCAGCCAAGACCGACTGAACGAGCAGTACTTC. Translation gives CASSQDRLNEQYF. Looking up the rest from reference TRBV14 and TRBJ2-7 gives the full variable domain: EAGVTQFPSHSVIEKGQTVTLRCDPISGHDNLYWYRRVMGKEIKFLLHFVKESKQDESGMPNNRFLAERTGGTYSTLKVQPAELEDSGVYFCASSQDRLNEQYFGPGTRLTVT.

This clonotype was counted a few times. This chain connects TRBV29-1 to TRBJ2-5, with D unresolved. The DNA end lines up better with TRBJ2-7; the J call may be wrong. CDR1 is SQVTM, CDR2 ANQGSEA, per germline. CDR3 length: 13 residues. The CDR3: CSVVVERLYEQYF. CDR3 nucleotides: TGCAGCGTTGTTGTTGAGAGGTTGTACGAGCAGTACTTC.

The chain links TRBV25-1 to TRBJ2-2; D gene unclear. CDR1 and CDR2 (germline): MGHDK, SYGVNS. CDR3 size: 13 residues. Trimming shortened V by 1 base and J by 4 bases, and 4 bases separated the two germline ends. CDR3 in amino acids: CASSESFTGELFF. In DNA, the CDR3 is TGTGCCAGCAGTGAATCCTTCACCGGGGAGCTGTTTTTT.